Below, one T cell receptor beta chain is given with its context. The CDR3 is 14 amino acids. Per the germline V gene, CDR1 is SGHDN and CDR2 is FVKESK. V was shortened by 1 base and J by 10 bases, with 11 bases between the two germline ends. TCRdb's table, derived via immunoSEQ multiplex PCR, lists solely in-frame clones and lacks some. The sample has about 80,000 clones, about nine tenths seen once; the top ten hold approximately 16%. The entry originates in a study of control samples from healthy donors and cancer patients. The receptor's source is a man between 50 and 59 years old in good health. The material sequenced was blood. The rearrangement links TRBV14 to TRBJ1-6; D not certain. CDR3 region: CASSQVGEGSPLHF. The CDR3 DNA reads TGTGCCAGCAGCCAAGTTGGGGAAGGATCACCCCTCCACTTT.